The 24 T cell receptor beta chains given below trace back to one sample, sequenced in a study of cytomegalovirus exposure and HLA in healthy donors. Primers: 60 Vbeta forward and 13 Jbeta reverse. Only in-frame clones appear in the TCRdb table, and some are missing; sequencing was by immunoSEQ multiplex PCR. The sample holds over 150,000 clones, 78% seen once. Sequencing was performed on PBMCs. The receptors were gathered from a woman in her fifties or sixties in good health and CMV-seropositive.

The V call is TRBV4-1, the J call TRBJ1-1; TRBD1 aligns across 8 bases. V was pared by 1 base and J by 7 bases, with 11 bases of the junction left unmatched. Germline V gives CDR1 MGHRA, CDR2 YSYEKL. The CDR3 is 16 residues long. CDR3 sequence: CASSQGVEQGDGEAFF. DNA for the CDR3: TGCGCCAGCAGCCAAGGTGTAGAACAGGGGGATGGTGAAGCTTTCTTT.

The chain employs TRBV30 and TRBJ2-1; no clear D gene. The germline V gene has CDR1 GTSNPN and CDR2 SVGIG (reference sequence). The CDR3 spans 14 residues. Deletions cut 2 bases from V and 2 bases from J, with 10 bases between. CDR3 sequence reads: CAWSFLITYNEQFF. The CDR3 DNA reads TGTGCCTGGAGTTTCTTAATTACCTACAATGAGCAGTTCTTC.

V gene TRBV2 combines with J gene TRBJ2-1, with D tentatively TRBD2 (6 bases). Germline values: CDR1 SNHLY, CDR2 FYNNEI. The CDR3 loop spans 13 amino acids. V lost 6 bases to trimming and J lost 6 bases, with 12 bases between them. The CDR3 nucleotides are TGTGCCAGCAGAGAGGGACTCTTCAATGAGCAGTTCTTC. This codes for CASREGLFNEQFF.

DNA of the CDR3: TGTGCCAGCAGTGAAACAGCGAACACTGAAGCTTTCTTT. Translated, it gives CASSETANTEAFF. The chain recombines TRBV6-4 with TRBJ1-1, with D unclear. Between the trimmed V and J ends, which lost 3 bases and 1 base, there was a span of 6 bases. This CDR3 comprises 13 residues. Per germline, CDR1 MRHNA and CDR2 SNTAGT.

CDR3 residues: CASSGGQPEAFF. For the CDR3, the DNA is TGTGCCAGCAGCGGGGGACAGCCTGAAGCTTTCTTT. The chain combines TRBV5-6 with TRBJ1-1; TRBD1 agrees at 7 bases. The germline CDR1 and CDR2 sequences are SGHDT and YYEEEE. Trimming removed 4 bases from V and 6 bases from J; junction bases left unmatched: 3. This CDR3 is 12 amino acids long.

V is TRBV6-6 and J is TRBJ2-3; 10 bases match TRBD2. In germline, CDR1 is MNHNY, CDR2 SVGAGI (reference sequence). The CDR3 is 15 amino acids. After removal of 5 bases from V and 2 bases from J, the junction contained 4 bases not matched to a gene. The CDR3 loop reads CASSGTSVNTDTQYF. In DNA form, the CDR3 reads TGTGCCAGCAGTGGGACTAGCGTTAACACAGATACGCAGTATTTT.

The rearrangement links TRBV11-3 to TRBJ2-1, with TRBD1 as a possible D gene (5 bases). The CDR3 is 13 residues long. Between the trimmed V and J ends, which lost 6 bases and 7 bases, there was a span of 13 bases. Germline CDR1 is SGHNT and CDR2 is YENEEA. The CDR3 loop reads CASSQGVWNEQFF. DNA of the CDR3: TGTGCCAGCAGTCAGGGCGTATGGAATGAGCAGTTCTTC.

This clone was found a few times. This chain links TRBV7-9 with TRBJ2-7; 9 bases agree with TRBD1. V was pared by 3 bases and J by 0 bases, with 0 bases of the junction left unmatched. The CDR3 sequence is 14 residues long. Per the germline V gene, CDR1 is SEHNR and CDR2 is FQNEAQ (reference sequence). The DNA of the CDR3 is TGTGCCAGCAGCTTGACAGGGGGCTCCTACGAGCAGTACTTC. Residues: CASSLTGGSYEQYF.

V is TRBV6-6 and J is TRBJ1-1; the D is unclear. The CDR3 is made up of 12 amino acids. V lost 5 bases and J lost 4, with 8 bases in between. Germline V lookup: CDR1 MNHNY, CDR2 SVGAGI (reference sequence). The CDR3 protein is CASSRESTEAFF. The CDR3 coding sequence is TGTGCCAGCAGTCGCGAGAGCACTGAAGCTTTCTTT.

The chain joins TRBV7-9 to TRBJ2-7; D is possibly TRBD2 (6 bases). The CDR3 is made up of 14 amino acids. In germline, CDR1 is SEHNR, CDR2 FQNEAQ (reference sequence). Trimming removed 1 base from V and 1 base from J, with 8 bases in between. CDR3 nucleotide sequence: TGTGCCAGCAGCTTAGAACGGGGGTCCTACGAGCAGTACTTC. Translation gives CASSLERGSYEQYF.

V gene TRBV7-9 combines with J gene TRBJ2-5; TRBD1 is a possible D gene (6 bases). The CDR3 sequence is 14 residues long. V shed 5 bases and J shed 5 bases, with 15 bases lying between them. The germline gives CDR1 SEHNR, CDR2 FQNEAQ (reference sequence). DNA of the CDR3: TGTGCCAGCAGCCTGGGACAACCAGGGGAGACCCAGTACTTC. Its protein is CASSLGQPGETQYF.

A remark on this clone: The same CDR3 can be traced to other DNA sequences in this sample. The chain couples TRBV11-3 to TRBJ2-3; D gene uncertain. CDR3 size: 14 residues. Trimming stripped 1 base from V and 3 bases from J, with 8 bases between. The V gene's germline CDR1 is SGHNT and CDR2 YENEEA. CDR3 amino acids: CASSLGARTDTQYF. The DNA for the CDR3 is TGTGCCAGCAGCTTAGGTGCCCGGACAGATACGCAGTATTTT.

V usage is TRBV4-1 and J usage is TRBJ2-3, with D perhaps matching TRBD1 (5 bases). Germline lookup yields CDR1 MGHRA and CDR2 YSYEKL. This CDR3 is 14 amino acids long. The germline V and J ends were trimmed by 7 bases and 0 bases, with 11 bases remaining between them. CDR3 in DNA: TGCGCCAGCACTACGGACACTAGCACAGATACGCAGTATTTT. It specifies CASTTDTSTDTQYF.

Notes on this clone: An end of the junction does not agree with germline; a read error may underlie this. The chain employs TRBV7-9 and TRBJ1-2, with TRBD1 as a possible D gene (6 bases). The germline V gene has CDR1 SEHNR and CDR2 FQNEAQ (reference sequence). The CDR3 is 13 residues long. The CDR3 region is CSSSLGQHYGYTF. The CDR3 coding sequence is TGTTCCAGCAGCTTAGGACAGCACTATGGCTACACCTTC. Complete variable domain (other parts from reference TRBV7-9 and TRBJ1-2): DTGVSQNPRHKITKRGQNVTFRCDPISEHNRLYWYRQTLGQGPEFLTYFQNEAQLEKSRLLSDRFSAERPKGSFSTLEIQRTEQGDSAMYLCSSSLGQHYGYTFGSGTRLTVV.

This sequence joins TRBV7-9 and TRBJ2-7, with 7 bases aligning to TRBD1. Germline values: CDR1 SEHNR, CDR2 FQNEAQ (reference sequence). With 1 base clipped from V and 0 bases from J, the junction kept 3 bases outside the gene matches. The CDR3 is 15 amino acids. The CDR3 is CASSLVGQISYEQYF. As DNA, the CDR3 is TGTGCCAGCAGCTTAGTGGGACAGATCTCCTACGAGCAGTACTTC. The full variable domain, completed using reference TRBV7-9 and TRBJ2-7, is DTGVSQNPRHKITKRGQNVTFRCDPISEHNRLYWYRQTLGQGPEFLTYFQNEAQLEKSRLLSDRFSAERPKGSFSTLEIQRTEQGDSAMYLCASSLVGQISYEQYFGPGTRLTVT.

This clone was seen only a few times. The CDR3 DNA follows: TGTGCCTGGAGTTCCCCGGGGCGGGGGGGTGTTCAAGAGACCCAGTACTTC. This sequence encodes CAWSSPGRGGVQETQYF. This chain links TRBV30 with TRBJ2-5, with 9 bases lining up with TRBD2. The V gene end was trimmed by 2 bases and the J gene end by 2 bases; junction bases not matched to a gene: 12. Germline-derived CDR1 and CDR2 are GTSNPN and SVGIG (reference sequence). The CDR3 is 17 amino acids.

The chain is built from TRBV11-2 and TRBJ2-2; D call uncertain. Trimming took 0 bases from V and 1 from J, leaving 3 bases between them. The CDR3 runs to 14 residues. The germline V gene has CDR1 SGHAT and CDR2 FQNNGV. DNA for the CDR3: TGTGCCAGCAGCTTAGATCTGAACACCGGGGAGCTGTTTTTT. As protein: CASSLDLNTGELFF. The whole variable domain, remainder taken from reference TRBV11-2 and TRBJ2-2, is EAGVAQSPRYKIIEKRQSVAFWCNPISGHATLYWYQQILGQGPKLLIQFQNNGVVDDSQLPKDRFSAERLKGVDSTLKIQPAKLEDSAVYLCASSLDLNTGELFFGEGSRLTVL.

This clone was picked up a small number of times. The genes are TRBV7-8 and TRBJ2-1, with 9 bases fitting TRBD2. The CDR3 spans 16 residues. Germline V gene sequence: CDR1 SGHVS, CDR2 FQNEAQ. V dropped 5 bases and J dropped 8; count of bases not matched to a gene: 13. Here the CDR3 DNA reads TGTGCCAGCAGCCCGAGGGCGGGGCGGGGGGGAGATGAGCAGTTCTTC. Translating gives CASSPRAGRGGDEQFF.

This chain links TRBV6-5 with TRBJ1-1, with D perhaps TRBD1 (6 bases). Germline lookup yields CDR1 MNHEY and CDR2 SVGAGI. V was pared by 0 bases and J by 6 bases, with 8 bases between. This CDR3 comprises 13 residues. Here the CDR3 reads CASSYSKGAEAFF. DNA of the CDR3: TGTGCCAGCAGTTACTCTAAGGGGGCTGAAGCTTTCTTT.

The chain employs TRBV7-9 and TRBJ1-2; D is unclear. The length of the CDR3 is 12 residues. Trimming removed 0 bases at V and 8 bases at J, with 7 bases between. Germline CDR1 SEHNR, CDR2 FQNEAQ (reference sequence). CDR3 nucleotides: TGTGCCAGCAGCTTAGCGCAGCGGGGCTACACCTTC. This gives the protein CASSLAQRGYTF.

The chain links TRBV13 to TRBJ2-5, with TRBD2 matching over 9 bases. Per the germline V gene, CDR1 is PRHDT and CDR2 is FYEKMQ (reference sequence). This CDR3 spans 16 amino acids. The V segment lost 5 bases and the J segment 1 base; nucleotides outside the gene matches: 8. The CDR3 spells CASSRGGGRFQETQYF. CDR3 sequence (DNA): TGTGCCAGCAGCCGCGGGGGGGGCAGATTCCAAGAGACCCAGTACTTC.

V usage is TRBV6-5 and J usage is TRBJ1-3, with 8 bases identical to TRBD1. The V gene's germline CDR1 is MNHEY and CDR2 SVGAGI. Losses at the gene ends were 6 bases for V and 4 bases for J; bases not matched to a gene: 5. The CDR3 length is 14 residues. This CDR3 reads CASSQGAEGNTIYF. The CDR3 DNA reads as TGTGCCAGCAGCCAGGGGGCGGAGGGAAACACCATATATTTT.

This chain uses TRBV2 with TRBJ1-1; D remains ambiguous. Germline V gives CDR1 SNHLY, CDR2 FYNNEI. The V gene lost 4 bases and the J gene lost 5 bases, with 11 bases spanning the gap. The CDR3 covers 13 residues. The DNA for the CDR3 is TGTGCCAGCAGTGCAGAGGTCCTGACTGAAGCTTTCTTT. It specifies CASSAEVLTEAFF.

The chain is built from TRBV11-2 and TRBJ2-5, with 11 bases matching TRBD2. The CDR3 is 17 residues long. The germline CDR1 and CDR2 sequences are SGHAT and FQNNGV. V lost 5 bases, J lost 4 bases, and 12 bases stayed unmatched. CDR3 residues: CASSPGMVAGGRETQYF. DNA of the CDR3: TGTGCCAGCAGCCCCGGAATGGTAGCGGGGGGGAGAGAGACCCAGTACTTC.